The T cell receptor beta chain described here comes from a study of shared T cell receptors in the human thymus. Germline V gives CDR1 SGHDT, CDR2 YYEEEE. The CDR3 sequence is 15 residues long. Deletions cut 0 bases from V and 4 bases from J, with 13 bases between. Produced via immunoSEQ multiplex PCR; TCRdb's table is partial and in-frame only. The sample yields hundreds of thousands of clones, roughly 85% seen once. These data were likewise used in another study, on human thymus T cells. That paper notes: Thymic tissue was derived from resections collected during corrective heart surgery. V and J genes seemed to be used with bias in thymic and blood repertoires.

Sequenced: thymocytes. J is TRBJ1-1 and V is TRBV5-6, with D perhaps matching TRBD1 (5 bases). The origin of this receptor is a girl under two years old with a congenital heart defect. CDR3 DNA: TGTGCCAGCAGCTTGGCCGGGGGGGTGGGCACTGAAGCTTTCTTT. It translates to CASSLAGGVGTEAFF. Together with reference TRBV5-6 and TRBJ1-1, the CDR3 gives the full variable domain: DAGVTQSPTHLIKTRGQQVTLRCSPKSGHDTVSWYQQALGQGPQFIFQYYEEEERQRGNFPDRFSGHQFPNYSSELNVNALLLGDSALYLCASSLAGGVGTEAFFGQGTRLTVV.